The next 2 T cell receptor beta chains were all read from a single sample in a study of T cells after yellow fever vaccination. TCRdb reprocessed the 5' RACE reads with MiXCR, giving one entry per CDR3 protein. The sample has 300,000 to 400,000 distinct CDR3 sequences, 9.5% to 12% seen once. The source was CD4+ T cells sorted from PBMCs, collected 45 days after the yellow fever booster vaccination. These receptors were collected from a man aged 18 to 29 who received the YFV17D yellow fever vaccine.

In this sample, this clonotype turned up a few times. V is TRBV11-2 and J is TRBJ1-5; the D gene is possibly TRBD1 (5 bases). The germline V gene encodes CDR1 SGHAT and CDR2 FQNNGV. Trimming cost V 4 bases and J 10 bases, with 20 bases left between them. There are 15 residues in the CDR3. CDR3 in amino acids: CASSWPGLLICPQHF. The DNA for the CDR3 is TGTGCCAGCAGCTGGCCGGGACTTCTGATCTGTCCCCAGCATTTT.

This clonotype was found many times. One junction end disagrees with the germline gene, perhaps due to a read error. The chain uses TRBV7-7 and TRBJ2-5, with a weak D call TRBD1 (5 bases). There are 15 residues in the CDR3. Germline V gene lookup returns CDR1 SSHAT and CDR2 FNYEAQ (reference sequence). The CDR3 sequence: CASSLSSQGTETQYF. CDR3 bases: TGTGCTAGCAGCTTATCCTCGCAGGGCACAGAGACCCAGTACTTC.